This TCR beta chain was observed in a study of T cell responses to AZD1222 COVID-19 vaccine (dated by TCRdb to about 2021). Study-wide context: AZD1222 recipients whose second dose came at about 4 weeks and those whose second dose came at about 12 weeks were combined into one group, since spike-specific TCR depth and breadth did not differ between the two schedules. TCR sequencing covered roughly 230 trial participants: 200 to 220 given two doses of AZD1222 and 26 given two doses of MenACWY control vaccine. Trial participants were enrolled by age into 18-55, 56-69 and 70-plus year subgroups, with around 150, 28 and 57 TCR-sequenced participants respectively. The investigation overall reported the following: After two AZD1222 doses, spike-specific TCR breadth and depth were significantly higher than at day 0 and than in MenACWY recipients. Most participants were white British and females outnumbered males, and the authors suggested that clonal diversity may have been underestimated. The vaccine-associated CD4 TCRs covered the entire spike protein, and the dominant responses fell in regions 160-218 and 743-854. The 56-69-year group was small, and its depth increase did not reach significance, likely because of low power. Reportedly, close to half of the unique spike-specific TCRs recognized epitopes lying outside the regions that are mutated in the B.1.351 and B.1.1.7 variants. No day 14 peak-response samples were available, so repertoires were characterized only after the peak T cell response. Conclusions about previously exposed vaccinees are limited, since just 5 or 6 AZD1222 recipients were seropositive for SARS-CoV-2 at baseline.

On this clone itself: Its antigen has not been determined. Base qualities were left out, and no much larger clone turns up one base away.

The germline V gene provides CDR1 SGHTA and CDR2 FQGTGA. The CDR3 starts with the cysteine, ends with the phenylalanine, and has 15 residues. Just CDR3 DNA is preserved here, 45 bases in frame from base 1. Between the V and J ends, shortened by 5 bases and 2 bases respectively, the junction contains 13 bases. The CDR3 regions of human TCRbeta chains were analyzed by immunosequencing. As for the original processing: TCRs in the repertoires were matched against a reference library of SARS-CoV-2-specific TCRs that had been generated with the MIRA antigen-specificity platform. Breadth was defined as the fraction of unique TCRs that were SARS-CoV-2-associated, and depth was defined as the fraction of total T cells that were SARS-CoV-2-associated. Using the MIRA data, each spike-specific TCR was mapped to the spike region that the TCR reacts to and placed in a CD4 or CD8 class. Log10-transformed breadth and depth values were compared by one-way ANOVA with Sidak's multiple comparisons tests. Held by TCRdb, this immuneACCESS table contains in-frame sequences only and omits some clones. Under half of the omission traces to an unresolved V gene where checked; the cause of the rest is unknown. V and J calls and clone size are given by that table; D and trimming were obtained from the DNA. In this sample the table shows about 97,000 clones, around 84% of which occur a single time. Clones ranked in the top ten supply approximately 1.5% of the sample.

Taken with the paper, the label for time point translates to: baseline before first vaccination. The vaccinee samples were drawn from two UK trials, COV001 and COV002, one of which was a single-blind randomized controlled phase 2/3 trial testing AZD1222 (ChAdOx1 nCoV-19) in healthy adults. Trial participant PBMC samples were collected at day 0 and day 28 after the second dose for TCRbeta chain sequencing. The source material was peripheral blood, sampled on day 0 of AZD1222 vaccination. This receptor was identified in an adult in good health. The rearranged chain carries TRBV7-3 and TRBJ2-1; the D call is tentative, TRBD1 or TRBD2, as each matches 5 bases. In nucleotides, the sequence is TGTGCCAGCAGCCTCGGGACCGGAACCTACAATGAGCAGTTCTTC. Its product reads: CASSLGTGTYNEQFF.